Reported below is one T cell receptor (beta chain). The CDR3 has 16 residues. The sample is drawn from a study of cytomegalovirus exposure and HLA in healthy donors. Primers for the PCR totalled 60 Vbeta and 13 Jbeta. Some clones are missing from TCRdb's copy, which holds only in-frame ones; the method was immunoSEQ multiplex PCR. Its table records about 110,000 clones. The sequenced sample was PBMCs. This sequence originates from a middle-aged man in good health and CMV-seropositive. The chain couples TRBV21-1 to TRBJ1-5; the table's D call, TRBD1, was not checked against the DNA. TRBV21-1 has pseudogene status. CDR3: CASSKRVGQSNQPQHF. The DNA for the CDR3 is TGTGCCAGCAGCAAACGAGTTGGACAGAGCAATCAGCCCCAGCATTTT.